This TCR beta chain is drawn from a study of T cell repertoires in cytomegalovirus infection. About the research overall: It can be stated that public TCR beta signatures indicated CMV infection as well as a matching HLA type.

Overall study results and limits: Adding up the frequency of public TCR beta families identified people who carried CMV plus the relevant HLA. CMV-specific HLA-C-restricted TCR beta clonotypes dominated the ex vivo response.

The germline V gene has CDR1 MGHRA and CDR2 YSYEKL. V lost 1 base to trimming and J lost 1 base, with 13 bases between them. This CDR3 region has 16 residues. This clonotype came up a few times. Its antigen is as yet unknown. TCRdb redid the calling of the reads with MiXCR, one entry per CDR3 protein. In the table there are around 130,000 distinct CDR3 sequences, about 24% of which are singletons. This receptor was taken from a human donor in good health (CMV status not recorded). Some clones in this sample may be carry-over from other donors' samples. This chain links TRBV4-1 with TRBJ1-1; D unclear. The sequenced sample was PBMCs, sequenced either directly or after in vitro stimulation (not recorded which). CDR3 amino acids: CASSQVTRVGNTEAFF. In DNA, the CDR3 is TGCGCCAGCAGCCAAGTGACTCGGGTGGGGAACACTGAAGCTTTCTTT.